Sequencing of this T cell receptor (beta chain) was carried out in a study of CD8 T cells in Susac syndrome. When the RNA was reverse transcribed, random hexamers were used with an input of 0.5 to 1 ug. MiXCR, applied by TCRdb to the immunoSEQ multiplex PCR reads, yields one record per CDR3 protein. This repertoire shows tens of thousands of distinct CDR3 sequences, roughly 90% found once; its top ten account for under 0.6%. The CDR3 has 15 residues. Germline CDR1 MNHEY, CDR2 SVGAGI. V gave up 6 bases and J gave up 3 bases; unmatched junction bases: 9. The multiple sclerosis control group was made up of treatment-naive patients with stable or active relapsing-remitting disease. The CD8+ and CD4+ T cells were negatively isolated, with the TEMRA cells enriched by FACS.

Sequencing was done on a sample of CD8+ T cells from PBMCs. The TCR sequence derives from a human donor with multiple sclerosis. This chain uses TRBV6-5 with TRBJ2-7; 9 bases agree with TRBD2. CDR3 in amino acids: CASSPRASGIYEQYF. The CDR3 DNA is TGTGCCAGCAGCCCTAGGGCTAGCGGGATCTACGAGCAGTACTTC.